Listed below are T cell receptor beta chains from one sample, sequenced in a study of OX40 agonist ivuxolimab in advanced cancers. The table came from immunoSEQ multiplex PCR; TCRdb's copy has only in-frame clones and leaves some out. The sample consists of 12,000 or so clones, around 84% of them appearing once. This specimen was CD4+ or CD8+ T cells sorted from blood, taken in a trial of the OX40 agonist ivuxolimab. These receptors came from an adult with an advanced solid tumor such as melanoma, head and neck, liver or kidney cancer. Each CDR3 is given with its conserved first and last residue. The D gene is left open where the match is weak. The size of a clone is reported for some rows only, either as once, few or many, or as a class for expanded clones.

V,D,J,size,DNA,CDR3
TRBV7-8,-,TRBJ2-1,-,TGTGCCAGCAGCCGAGAGGGACTCCTCAATGAGCAGTTCTTC,CASSREGLLNEQFF
TRBV13,TRBD2,TRBJ2-3,-,TGTGCCAGCAGCTTAGAGGGAGCGGGGGGCCTTGTAGGAGATACGCAGTATTTT,CASSLEGAGGLVGDTQYF
TRBV6-6,-,TRBJ1-4,-,TGTGCCAGCACCTACCTGGCGGGTGCAAGTGAAAAACTGTTTTTT,CASTYLAGASEKLFF
TRBV28,TRBD1,TRBJ2-1,-,TGTGCCAGCATTAAACCGCAAGGGGACAGCATGGATGAGCAGTTCTTC,CASIKPQGDSMDEQFF
TRBV7-3,-,TRBJ2-7,-,TGTGCCAGCAGCTTAGAGGACAGCACCCACTACGAGCAGTACTTC,CASSLEDSTHYEQYF
TRBV25-1,-,TRBJ1-1,-,TGTGCCAGCAGTGACGCGGGGGCGGGTGTCACTGAAGCTTTCTTT,CASSDAGAGVTEAFF
TRBV11-2,-,TRBJ1-4,-,TGTGCCAGCAGCCCCACAGGGTTGGGGGTAGGGGGACTGTTTTTT,CASSPTGLGVGGLFF
TRBV7-9,TRBD1,TRBJ1-2,-,TGTGCCAGCAGCCTCCTACAGGGGGACTATGGCTACACCTTC,CASSLLQGDYGYTF
TRBV11-2,-,TRBJ2-5,-,TGTGCCAGCAGCAAAGGGGAAGGGGGGACGTTCCAGTACTTC,CASSKGEGGTFQYF
TRBV13,TRBD2,TRBJ2-3,-,TGTGCCAGCAGCTTAGGGACTAGCGTCACAGATACGCAGTATTTT,CASSLGTSVTDTQYF
TRBV4-3,TRBD1,TRBJ1-2,once,TGCGCCAGCAGCCAAGATATACAGGGGAAGGTTGGCTACACCTTC,CASSQDIQGKVGYTF
TRBV27,-,TRBJ2-7,-,TGTGCCAGCAGTTTATTGGGGGAGCAGTACTTC,CASSLLGEQYF
TRBV19,-,TRBJ2-7,-,TGTGCCAGTAGTGCAGGGGGAGGGTACGAGCAGTACTTC,CASSAGGGYEQYF
TRBV7-9,TRBD2,TRBJ2-7,-,TGTGCCAGCAGCCCAGCCGGACTAGCGGGAGGGATCGTCAACTTC,CASSPAGLAGGIVNF
TRBV27,-,TRBJ1-1,few,TGTGCCAGCAGTCAAGGGAGGGGTGCTTTCTTT,CASSQGRGAFF
TRBV29-1,-,TRBJ1-3,-,TGCAGCGTTATACAGGGAGAAGGAAACACCATATATTTT,CSVIQGEGNTIYF
TRBV6-8,-,TRBJ1-2,-,TGTGCCAGCTCTAGAAAGACCTATGGCTTCACCTTC,CASSRKTYGFTF
TRBV10-3,-,TRBJ2-7,-,TGTGCCACCGACCCGGACAGTTGGTACGAGCAGTACTTC,CATDPDSWYEQYF
TRBV11-3,-,TRBJ2-7,-,TGTGCCAGCAGCTTAGGTCCAGGACCTTACGAGCAGTACTTC,CASSLGPGPYEQYF
TRBV27,TRBD2,TRBJ2-2,-,TGTGCCAGCAGTTACATGGGGGGACTAGCGAACACCGGGGAGCTGTTTTTT,CASSYMGGLANTGELFF
TRBV4-1,-,TRBJ1-4,once,TGCGCCAGCAGCCAAGATAATGAAAAACTGTTTTTT,CASSQDNEKLFF
TRBV27,TRBD2,TRBJ2-7,-,TGTGCCAGCATTTCCAGCGGGGGCTACGAGCAGTACTTC,CASISSGGYEQYF
TRBV7-9,-,TRBJ2-1,-,TGTGCCAGCAGCTTAGAGGGGAAGTACAATGAGCAGTTCTTC,CASSLEGKYNEQFF
TRBV13,-,TRBJ2-7,-,TGTGCCAGCAGCTCGGAGGGAAACGAGCAGTACTTC,CASSSEGNEQYF
TRBV9,-,TRBJ1-2,-,TGTGCCAGCAGCGTGGGGGGGAACTATGGCTACACCTTC,CASSVGGNYGYTF
TRBV5-6,-,TRBJ1-1,-,TGTGCCAGCAGTTCAGGAGGGGTAGAAGCTTTCTTT,CASSSGGVEAFF
TRBV4-3,TRBD1,TRBJ1-1,-,TGCGCCAGCAGCCAAGATCGGAGGACAGGGGCTCTAGCTTTCTTT,CASSQDRRTGALAFF
TRBV29-1,-,TRBJ2-3,-,TGCAGCGTTGAACGGGGGCAGGGAGATACGCAGTATTTT,CSVERGQGDTQYF
TRBV7-8,-,TRBJ2-1,-,TGTGCCAGCAGCTTAGGGGAAGGGTCGCGGGGGCAGTTCTTC,CASSLGEGSRGQFF
TRBV7-2,-,TRBJ2-1,-,TGTGCCAACAGCGCCAGGAACTACAATGAGCAGTTCTTC,CANSARNYNEQFF
TRBV2,-,TRBJ2-1,once,TGTGCCAGCAGTGAAGAGGGCGGTCTTTCGTTCTACAATGAGCAGTTCTTC,CASSEEGGLSFYNEQFF
TRBV2,TRBD1,TRBJ1-3,-,TGTGCCAGCAGATCCGGGACAGGGCAAAACACCATATATTTT,CASRSGTGQNTIYF
TRBV7-6,-,TRBJ2-5,-,TGTGCCAGCAGCTTACTGACAGGGAGGTACCAAGAGACCCAGTACTTC,CASSLLTGRYQETQYF
TRBV27,-,TRBJ2-7,-,TGTGCCAGCAGTTCCAGGGGCTACGAGCAGTACTTC,CASSSRGYEQYF
TRBV28,-,TRBJ2-3,-,TGTGCCAGCAGTTACGATTTGGGAACAGATACGCAGTATTTT,CASSYDLGTDTQYF
TRBV4-1,TRBD2,TRBJ2-2,-,TGCGCCAGCAGCCAAGCGGGGACTAGCGGGAGAATATCGACCGGGGAGCTGTTTTTT,CASSQAGTSGRISTGELFF
TRBV12-2,-,TRBJ2-2,-,TGTGCAAGTCGCGAGGGGACTAGACGGCACGGTGGTGACACCGGGGAGCTGTTTTTT,CASREGTRRHGGDTGELFF
TRBV27,-,TRBJ2-7,-,TGTGCCAGCAGTTGGCAGAGCTCCTACGAGCAGTACTTC,CASSWQSSYEQYF
TRBV27,-,TRBJ1-4,-,TGTGCCAGCAGTGAGGCGCGCGGCTGGAGTGAAAAACTGTTTTTT,CASSEARGWSEKLFF
TRBV7-8,-,TRBJ2-7,-,TGTGCCAGCAGCGGACACCCAATGGTAGACTACGAGCAGTACTTC,CASSGHPMVDYEQYF
TRBV13,TRBD1,TRBJ2-3,-,TGTGCCAGCAGCTTAGGGGGACAGGGGCCCACAGATACGCAGTATTTT,CASSLGGQGPTDTQYF